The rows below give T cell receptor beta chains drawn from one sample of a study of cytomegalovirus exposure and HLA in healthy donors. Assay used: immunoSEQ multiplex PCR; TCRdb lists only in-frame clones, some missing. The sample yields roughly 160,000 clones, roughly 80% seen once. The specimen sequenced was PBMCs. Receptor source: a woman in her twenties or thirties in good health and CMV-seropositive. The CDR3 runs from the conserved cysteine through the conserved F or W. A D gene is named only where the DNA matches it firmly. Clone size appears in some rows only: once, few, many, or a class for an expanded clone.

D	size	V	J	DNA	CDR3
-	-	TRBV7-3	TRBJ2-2	TGTGCCAGCGGGACATCGAACACCGGGGAGCTGTTTTTT	CASGTSNTGELFF
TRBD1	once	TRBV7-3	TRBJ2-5	TGTGCCAGCGGAACAGGGGGCGCAGAGACCCAGTACTTC	CASGTGGAETQYF
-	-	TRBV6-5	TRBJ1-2	TGTGCCAGCAGTTACTCCCCGGGGGTACTCTATGGCTACACCTTC	CASSYSPGVLYGYTF
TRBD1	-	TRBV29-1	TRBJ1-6	TGCAGCGTTGCCAGGGACAGTAATTCACCCCTCCACTTT	CSVARDSNSPLHF
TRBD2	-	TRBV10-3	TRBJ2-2	TGTGCCATCAGTGCGGGGGGGCGGACCGGGGAGCTGTTTTTT	CAISAGGRTGELFF
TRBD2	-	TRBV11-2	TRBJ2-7	TGTGCCAGCAGCTACGGGACTAGCTACGAGCAGTACTTC	CASSYGTSYEQYF
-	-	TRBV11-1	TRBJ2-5	TGTGCCAGCAGTCGGGGCAGCGGGGAGACCCAGTACTTC	CASSRGSGETQYF
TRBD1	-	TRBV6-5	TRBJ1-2	TGTGCCAGCAGTTACGTCGGGACAGGGGAAGGCTACACCTTC	CASSYVGTGEGYTF
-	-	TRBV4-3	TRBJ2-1	TGCGCCAGCAGCCAAGATGTATTTGGGGCGGTAGGTGAAAATGAGCAGTTCTTC	CASSQDVFGAVGENEQFF
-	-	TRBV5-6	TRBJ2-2	TGTGCCAGCAGCTTGGGTCCCGACAGCCCCTTAGGGGAGCTGTTTTTT	CASSLGPDSPLGELFF
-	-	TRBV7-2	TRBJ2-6	TGTGCCAGCAGCTTAGGGCGAGGGTCTGGGGCCAACGTCCTGACTTTC	CASSLGRGSGANVLTF
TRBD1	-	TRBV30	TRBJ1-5	TGTGCCTGGAGCAAACAGGGGGGTTTTAATCAGCCCCAGCATTTT	CAWSKQGGFNQPQHF
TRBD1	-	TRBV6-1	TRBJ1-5	TGTGCCAGCAGTGAAACGTTAATTGGCAGGGGGATGGGGCAGCCCCAGCATTTT	CASSETLIGRGMGQPQHF
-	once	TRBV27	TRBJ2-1	TGTGCCAGCACCCAGACCCCACGGGGGGCTCTTTGGGAGCAGTTCTTC	CASTQTPRGALWEQFF
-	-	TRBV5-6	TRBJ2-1	TGTGCCAGCGAGGTGGGGGGTAATGAGCAGTTCTTC	CASEVGGNEQFF
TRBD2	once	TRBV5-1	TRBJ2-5	TGCGCCAGCAGCTTGGGGGCTAGCGGGGGGCTACCCCATAAGACCCAGTACTTC	CASSLGASGGLPHKTQYF
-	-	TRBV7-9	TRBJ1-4	TGTGCCAGCAGCCCAGGGTCATTGGGTGAAAAACTGTTTTTT	CASSPGSLGEKLFF
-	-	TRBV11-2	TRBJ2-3	TGTGCCAGCAGCTTAAATTATCAGGGGGGCAACACAGATACGCAGTATTTT	CASSLNYQGGNTDTQYF
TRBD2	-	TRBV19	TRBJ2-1	TGTGCCAGTAGTATTCAAGCGGGGGAGCTATATTACAATGAGCAGTTCTTC	CASSIQAGELYYNEQFF
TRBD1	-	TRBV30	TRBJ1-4	TGTGCCTGGAGTGTGGGACAGGGGGCTGAAAAACTGTTTTTT	CAWSVGQGAEKLFF
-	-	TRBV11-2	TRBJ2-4	TGTGCCAGCAGCTTCCGGGGAAATCTAGCCAAAAACATTCAGTACTTC	CASSFRGNLAKNIQYF
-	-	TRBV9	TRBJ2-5	TGTGCCAGCAGCGTAGGAGGGGGGGCTGGGGGAGAGACCCAGTACTTC	CASSVGGGAGGETQYF
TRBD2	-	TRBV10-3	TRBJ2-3	TGTGCCATCAAACTAGCGGGGGTTGGGACGCAGTATTTT	CAIKLAGVGTQYF
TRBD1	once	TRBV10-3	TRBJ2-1	TGTGCCATCAGTGAGTCACAGGGGGCAAACAATGAGCAGTTCTTC	CAISESQGANNEQFF
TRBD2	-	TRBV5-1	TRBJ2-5	TGCGCCAGCAGCCTAAGCGGGGGTAAAGAGACCCAGTACTTC	CASSLSGGKETQYF
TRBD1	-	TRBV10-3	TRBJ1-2	TGTGCCATCAGTGAGTTGGGGGGACAGGGAACTGGCTACACCTTC	CAISELGGQGTGYTF
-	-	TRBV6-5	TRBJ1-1	TGTGCCAGCAGTTTACTGGGGGGGCGAACTGAAGCTTTCTTT	CASSLLGGRTEAFF
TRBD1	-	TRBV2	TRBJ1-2	TGTGCCAGTCAGGGGGGACAGGGCACCAAATACTATGGCTACACCTTC	CASQGGQGTKYYGYTF
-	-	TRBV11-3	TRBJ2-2	TGTGCCAGCAGCGGAACGACGGGGACCGGGGAGCTGTTTTTT	CASSGTTGTGELFF
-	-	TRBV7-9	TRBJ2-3	TGTGCCAGCAGCTTACCAGACAGATTGGATACGCAGTATTTT	CASSLPDRLDTQYF
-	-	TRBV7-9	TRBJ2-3	TGTGCCAGCAGCTTACTAAGCACAGATACGCAGTATTTT	CASSLLSTDTQYF
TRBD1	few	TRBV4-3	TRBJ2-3	TGCGCCAGCAGCCCCGGGGACAGTCCTAGCACAGATACGCAGTATTTT	CASSPGDSPSTDTQYF
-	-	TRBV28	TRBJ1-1	TGTGCCAGCAGTTTAGTCTTACGGTACACTGAAGCTTTCTTT	CASSLVLRYTEAFF
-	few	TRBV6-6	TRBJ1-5	TGTGCCAGCAGCGACCGGGGGTTGGCCCAGCATTTT	CASSDRGLAQHF
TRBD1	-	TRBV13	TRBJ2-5	TGTGCCAGCAGCTTAGGACAGGGGGAGACCCAGTACTTC	CASSLGQGETQYF
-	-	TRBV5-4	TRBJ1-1	TGTGCCAGCAGCGAACAGGGCACTGAAGCTTTCTTT	CASSEQGTEAFF
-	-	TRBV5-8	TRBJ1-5	TGTGCCAGCAGCTTCATGACAGTACATCAGCCCCAGCATTTT	CASSFMTVHQPQHF
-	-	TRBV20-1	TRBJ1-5	TGCAGTGCTAGTACAGGGCAGGCCCAGCATTTT	CSASTGQAQHF
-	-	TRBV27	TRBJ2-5	TGTGCCAGCAGTCCCGTATGGGCCCAAGAGACCCAGTACTTC	CASSPVWAQETQYF
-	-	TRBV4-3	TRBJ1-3	TGCGCCAGCAGCCAAGATTTAATTGAGGGCTCTGGAAACACCATATATTTT	CASSQDLIEGSGNTIYF
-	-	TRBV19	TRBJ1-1	TGTGCCAGTAGCGACCCCAAACAGGGCAGGCCTGAAGCTTTCTTT	CASSDPKQGRPEAFF